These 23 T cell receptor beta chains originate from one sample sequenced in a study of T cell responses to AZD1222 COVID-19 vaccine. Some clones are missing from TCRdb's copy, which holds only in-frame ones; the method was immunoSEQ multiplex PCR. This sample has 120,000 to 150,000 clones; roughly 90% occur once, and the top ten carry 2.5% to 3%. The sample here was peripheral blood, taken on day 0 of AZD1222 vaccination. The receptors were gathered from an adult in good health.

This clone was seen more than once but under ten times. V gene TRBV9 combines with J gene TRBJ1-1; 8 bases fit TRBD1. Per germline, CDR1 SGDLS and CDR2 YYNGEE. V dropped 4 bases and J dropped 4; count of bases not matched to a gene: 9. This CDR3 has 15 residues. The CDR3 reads CASSNGQGGITEAFF. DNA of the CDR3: TGTGCCAGCAGCAACGGACAGGGAGGGATCACTGAAGCTTTCTTT.

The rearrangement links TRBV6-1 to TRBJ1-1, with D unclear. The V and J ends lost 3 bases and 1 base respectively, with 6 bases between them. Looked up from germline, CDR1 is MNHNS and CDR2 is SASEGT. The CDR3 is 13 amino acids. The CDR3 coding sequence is TGTGCCAGCAGTGAGGTTAGGAACACTGAAGCTTTCTTT. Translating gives CASSEVRNTEAFF.

The CDR3 coding sequence is TGTGCCACCTCCCTCAGCAGGAACACAGATACGCAGTATTTT. Its translation: CATSLSRNTDTQYF. The chain is built from TRBV6-4 and TRBJ2-3; D unresolved. The CDR3 sequence is 14 residues long. V lost 10 bases to trimming and J lost 2 bases, with 16 bases between them. Germline CDR1 and CDR2: MRHNA and SNTAGT.

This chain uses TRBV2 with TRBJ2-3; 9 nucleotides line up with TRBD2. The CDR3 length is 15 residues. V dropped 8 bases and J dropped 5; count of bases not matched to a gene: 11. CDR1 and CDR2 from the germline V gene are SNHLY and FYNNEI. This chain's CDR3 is CASEGEAGGRDTQYF. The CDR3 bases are TGTGCCAGCGAGGGAGAGGCGGGGGGGCGAGATACGCAGTATTTT.

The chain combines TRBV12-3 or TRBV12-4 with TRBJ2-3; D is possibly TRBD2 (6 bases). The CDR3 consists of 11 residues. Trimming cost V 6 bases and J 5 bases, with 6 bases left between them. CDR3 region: CASRGGDTQYF. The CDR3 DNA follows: TGTGCCAGCAGGGGGGGAGATACGCAGTATTTT.

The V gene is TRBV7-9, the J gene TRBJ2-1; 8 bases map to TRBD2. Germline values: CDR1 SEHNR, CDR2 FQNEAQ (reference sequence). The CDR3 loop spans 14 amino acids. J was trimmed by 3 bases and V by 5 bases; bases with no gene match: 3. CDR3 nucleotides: TGTGCCAGCAGCGCCGGGACTAGCTACAATGAGCAGTTCTTC. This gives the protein CASSAGTSYNEQFF.

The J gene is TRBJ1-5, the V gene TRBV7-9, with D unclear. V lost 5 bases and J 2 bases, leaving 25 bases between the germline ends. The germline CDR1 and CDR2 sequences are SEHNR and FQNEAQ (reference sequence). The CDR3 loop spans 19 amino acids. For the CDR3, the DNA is TGTGCCAGCAGCCCCCATCTCAGCGGATCGTCTTTTGGCAATCAGCCCCAGCATTTT. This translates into CASSPHLSGSSFGNQPQHF. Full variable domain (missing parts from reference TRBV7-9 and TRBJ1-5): DTGVSQNPRHKITKRGQNVTFRCDPISEHNRLYWYRQTLGQGPEFLTYFQNEAQLEKSRLLSDRFSAERPKGSFSTLEIQRTEQGDSAMYLCASSPHLSGSSFGNQPQHFGDGTRLSIL.

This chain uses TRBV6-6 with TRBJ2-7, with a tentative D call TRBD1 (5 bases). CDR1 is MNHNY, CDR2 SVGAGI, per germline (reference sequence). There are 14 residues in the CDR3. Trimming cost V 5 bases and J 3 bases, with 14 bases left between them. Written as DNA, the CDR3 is TGTGCCAGCAGTCGGACACCCCAAAACTACGAGCAGTACTTC. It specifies CASSRTPQNYEQYF.

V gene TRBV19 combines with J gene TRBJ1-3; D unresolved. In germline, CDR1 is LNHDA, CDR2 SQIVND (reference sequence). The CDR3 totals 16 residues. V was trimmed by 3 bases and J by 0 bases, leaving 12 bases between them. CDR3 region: CASSIFEGYSGNTIYF. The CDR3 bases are TGTGCCAGTAGTATTTTTGAGGGCTACTCTGGAAACACCATATATTTT.

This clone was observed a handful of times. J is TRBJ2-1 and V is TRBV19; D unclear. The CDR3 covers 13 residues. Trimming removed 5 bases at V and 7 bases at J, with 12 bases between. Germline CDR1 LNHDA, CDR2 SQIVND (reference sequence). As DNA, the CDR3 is TGTGCCAGTAGTGGTAGGGTTGATAATGAGCAGTTCTTC. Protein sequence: CASSGRVDNEQFF.

CDR3 DNA: TGTGCCAGCAGCCAAGGACCGGGACAGGGGGTAGTAAGGGCTTTCTTT. This codes for CASSQGPGQGVVRAFF. The chain uses TRBV4-2 and TRBJ1-1; 11 bases are shared with TRBD1. CDR1 and CDR2 from the germline V gene are LGHNA and YNFKEQ. V dropped 1 base and J dropped 11; count of bases not matched to a gene: 12. This CDR3 contains 16 residues.

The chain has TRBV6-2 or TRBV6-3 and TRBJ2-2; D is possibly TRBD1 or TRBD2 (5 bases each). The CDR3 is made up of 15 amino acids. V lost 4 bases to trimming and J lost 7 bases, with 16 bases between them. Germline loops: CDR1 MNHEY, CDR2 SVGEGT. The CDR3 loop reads CASSSLRGVIGELFF. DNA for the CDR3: TGTGCCAGCAGTTCCCTCCGGGGCGTTATCGGGGAGCTGTTTTTT.

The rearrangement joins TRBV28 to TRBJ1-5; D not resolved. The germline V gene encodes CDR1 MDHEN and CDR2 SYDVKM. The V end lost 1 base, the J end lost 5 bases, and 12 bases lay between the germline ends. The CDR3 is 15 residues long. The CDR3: CASSLSVSLDQPQHF. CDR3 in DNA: TGTGCCAGCAGTTTATCCGTATCGTTGGATCAGCCCCAGCATTTT.

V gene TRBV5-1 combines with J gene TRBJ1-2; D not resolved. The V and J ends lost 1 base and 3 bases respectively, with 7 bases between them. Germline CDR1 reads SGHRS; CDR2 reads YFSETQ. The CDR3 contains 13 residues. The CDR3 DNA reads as TGCGCCAGCAGCTTGTCGTTCGACTATGGCTACACCTTC. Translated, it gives CASSLSFDYGYTF.

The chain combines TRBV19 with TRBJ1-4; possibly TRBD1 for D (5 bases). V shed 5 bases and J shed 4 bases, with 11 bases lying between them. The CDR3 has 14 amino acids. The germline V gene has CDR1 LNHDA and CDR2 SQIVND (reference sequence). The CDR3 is CASSETDLNEKLFF. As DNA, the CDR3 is TGTGCCAGTAGTGAGACAGATCTTAATGAAAAACTGTTTTTT.

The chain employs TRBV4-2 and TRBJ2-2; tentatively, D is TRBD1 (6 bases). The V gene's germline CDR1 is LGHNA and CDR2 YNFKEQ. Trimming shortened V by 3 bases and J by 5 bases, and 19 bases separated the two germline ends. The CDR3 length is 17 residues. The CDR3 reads CASSHSAGASRTGELFF. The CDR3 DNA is TGTGCCAGCAGCCACAGCGCAGGGGCCTCGAGGACCGGGGAGCTGTTTTTT.

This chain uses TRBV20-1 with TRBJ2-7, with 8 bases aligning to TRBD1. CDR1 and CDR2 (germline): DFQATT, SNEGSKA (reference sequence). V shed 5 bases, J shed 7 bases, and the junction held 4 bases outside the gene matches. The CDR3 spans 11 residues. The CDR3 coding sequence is TGCAGTGCTTCCAGGGGGCGGGAGCAGTACTTC. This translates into CSASRGREQYF.

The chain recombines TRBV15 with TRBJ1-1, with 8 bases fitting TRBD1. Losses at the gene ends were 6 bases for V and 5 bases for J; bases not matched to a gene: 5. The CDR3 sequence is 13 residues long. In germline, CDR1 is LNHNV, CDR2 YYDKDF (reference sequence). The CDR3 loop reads CATSTRGLTEAFF. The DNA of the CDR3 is TGTGCCACCAGTACCAGGGGGCTGACTGAAGCTTTCTTT. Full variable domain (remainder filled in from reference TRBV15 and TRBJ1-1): DAMVIQNPRYQVTQFGKPVTLSCSQTLNHNVMYWYQQKSSQAPKLLFHYYDKDFNNEADTPDNFQSRRPNTSFCFLDIRSPGLGDTAMYLCATSTRGLTEAFFGQGTRLTVV.

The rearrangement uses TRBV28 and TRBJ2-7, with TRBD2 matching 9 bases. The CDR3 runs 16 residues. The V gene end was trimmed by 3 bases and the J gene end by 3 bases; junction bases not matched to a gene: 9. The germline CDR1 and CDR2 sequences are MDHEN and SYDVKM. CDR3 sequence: CASSFVSGRGHYEQYF. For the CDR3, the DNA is TGTGCCAGCAGTTTTGTTAGCGGGAGAGGCCACTACGAGCAGTACTTC.

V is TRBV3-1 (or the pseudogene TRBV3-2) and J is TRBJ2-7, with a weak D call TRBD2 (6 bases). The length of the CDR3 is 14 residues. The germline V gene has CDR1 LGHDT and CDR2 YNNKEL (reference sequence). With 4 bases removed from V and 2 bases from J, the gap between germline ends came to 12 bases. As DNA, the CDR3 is TGTGCCAGCAGCCTATGGGGGGTTGCCTACGAGCAGTACTTC. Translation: CASSLWGVAYEQYF.

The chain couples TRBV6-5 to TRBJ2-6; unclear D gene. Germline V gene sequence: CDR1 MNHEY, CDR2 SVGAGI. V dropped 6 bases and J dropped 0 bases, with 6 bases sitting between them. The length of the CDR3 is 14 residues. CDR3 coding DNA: TGTGCCAGCAGGGGCGGCTCTGGGGCCAACGTCCTGACTTTC. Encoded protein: CASRGGSGANVLTF.

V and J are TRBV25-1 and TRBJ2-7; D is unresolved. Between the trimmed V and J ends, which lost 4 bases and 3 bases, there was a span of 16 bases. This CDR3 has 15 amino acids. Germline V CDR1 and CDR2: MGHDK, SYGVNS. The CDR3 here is CASSGSLLSDYEQYF. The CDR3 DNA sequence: TGTGCCAGCAGTGGGAGTTTATTATCTGACTACGAGCAGTACTTC.

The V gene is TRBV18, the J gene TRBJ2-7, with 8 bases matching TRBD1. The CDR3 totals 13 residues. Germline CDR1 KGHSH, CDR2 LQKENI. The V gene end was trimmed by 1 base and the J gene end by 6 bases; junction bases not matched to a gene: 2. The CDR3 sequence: CASSPRTGSEQYF. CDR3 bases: TGTGCCAGCTCACCACGGACAGGGTCCGAGCAGTACTTC. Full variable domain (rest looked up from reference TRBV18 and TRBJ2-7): NAGVMQNPRHLVRRRGQEARLRCSPMKGHSHVYWYRQLPEEGLKFMVYLQKENIIDESGMPKERFSAEFPKEGPSILRIQQVVRGDSAAYFCASSPRTGSEQYFGPGTRLTVT.